This T cell receptor beta chain was captured in a study of lymphopenia after photon versus proton radiotherapy. Here immunoSEQ multiplex PCR was the method, and the copy in TCRdb shows in-frame clones only, minus some. The repertoire consists of 70,000 to 95,000 clones, with 80% to 90% occurring once and the leading ten covering 1.2% to 1.5%. Study-wide results and caveats: Post-nadir diversity loss with photons came from oligoclonal expansion, particularly CD8+ Temra cells. Authors raise, but do not show, better survival with proton therapy. Proton therapy kept repertoires fairly stable, unlike photons, which gained effector/memory cells. A bigger post-nadir fall in TCR diversity correlated inversely with survival time in deceased patients.

Note on this clone: As yet, its antigen is unknown.

Germline-derived CDR1 and CDR2 are KGHSH and LQKENI. The CDR3 is made up of 15 amino acids. Trimming stripped 1 base from V and 1 base from J, with 7 bases between. This specimen was peripheral blood, taken from a patient treated with proton-based radiotherapy. The V and J genes are TRBV18 and TRBJ2-2; D gene uncertain. The origin of this receptor is a man between 60 and 70 years old with pancreatic cancer. For the CDR3, the DNA is TGTGCCAGCTCACCACAGGCGCTGAACACCGGGGAGCTGTTTTTT. It is translated as CASSPQALNTGELFF. Filled out from reference TRBV18 and TRBJ2-2, the complete variable domain reads NAGVMQNPRHLVRRRGQEARLRCSPMKGHSHVYWYRQLPEEGLKFMVYLQKENIIDESGMPKERFSAEFPKEGPSILRIQQVVRGDSAAYFCASSPQALNTGELFFGEGSRLTVL.